The clone carrying this T cell receptor beta chain turned up a few times. The antigen is unknown. This specimen belongs to a study of cytomegalovirus exposure and HLA in healthy donors. About the research overall: Caucasian-associated ancestry cluster membership applied to approximately 80% of several hundred genotyped donors. The study's findings and limits: A prior analysis recorded that most TCR beta V segments were productive about 90% or about 30% of the time. Altogether, about 160 TCR beta chains were recorded as cytomegalovirus-associated. Indistinguishability led to the exclusion of some V segments, TRBV6-2 and TRBV6-3 included.

Trimming at V came to 2 bases and at J to 2 bases, leaving 10 bases not matched to a gene. The CDR3 runs 16 residues. Germline V lookup: CDR1 GTSNPN, CDR2 SVGIG (reference sequence). The study ran its PCR with 60 Vbeta and 13 Jbeta primers. Profiled with immunoSEQ multiplex PCR; TCRdb holds only in-frame clones, not every one. Among roughly 180,000 clones listed, around 80% were seen once. The source material was PBMCs. The chain has TRBV30 and TRBJ2-7; 9 bases are a match to TRBD2. This receptor was identified in a man aged 18 to 30 in good health and CMV-seronegative. In nucleotides, the CDR3 is TGTGCCTGGAGTCCGACGACTAGCGGACTTGCCTACGAGCAGTACTTC. Translation gives CAWSPTTSGLAYEQYF.